This TCR beta chain was recorded in a study of cytomegalovirus exposure and HLA in healthy donors. This clone was counted only a few times. In germline, CDR1 is SGHNT, CDR2 YYREEE (reference sequence). V lost 0 bases to trimming and J lost 2 bases, with 8 bases between them. CDR3 length: 15 amino acids. 13 Jbeta primers and 60 Vbeta primers were used for the PCR. Here immunoSEQ multiplex PCR was the method, and the copy in TCRdb shows in-frame clones only, minus some. The sample shows some 200,000 clones, around 77% of them seen only once. The source of this sequence is a woman aged 25 to 39 in good health and CMV-seropositive. V gene TRBV5-4 combines with J gene TRBJ1-4; maybe TRBD1 (5 bases). Specimen: PBMCs. This CDR3 reads CASSLDRGTNEKLFF. The DNA for the CDR3 is TGTGCCAGCAGCTTGGATAGGGGCACTAATGAAAAACTGTTTTTT.